This T cell receptor beta chain was sequenced in a study of blood T cell repertoires in COVID-19. The overall study: Specimens from acute and convalescent COVID-19 originated in the United States, Italy and Spain. PBMCs, B-cell-depleted T cells, or T cells provided the cDNA or gDNA that made up the material.

Methods used by the authors: Amplification of reference gene primers was used by the study to estimate nucleated cell counts. Here immunoSEQ multiplex PCR was the method, and the copy in TCRdb shows in-frame clones only, minus some. The V and J calls and clone size come from that table; D and trimming were worked out from the DNA. The sample has about 74,000 clones, around 78% seen once. This CDR3 has 15 residues. V shed 4 bases and J 4 bases; nucleotides not matched to a gene: 5. Germline V gene data show CDR1 as SGHRS and CDR2 as YFSETQ. The sample was peripheral blood. The clonotype was recovered from a human donor in a cohort sampled during active COVID-19. The genes are TRBV5-1 and TRBJ1-2; 12 bases map to TRBD1. The CDR3 protein is CASSTGQGASYGYTF. The CDR3 DNA reads as TGCGCCAGCAGCACGGGACAGGGGGCGAGCTATGGCTACACCTTC.